These T cell receptor beta chains were read from a single sample in a study of blood T cell repertoires in COVID-19. The repertoire was sequenced with immunoSEQ multiplex PCR; TCRdb's copy has only in-frame clones and lacks some. In the table there are about 120,000 clones, 80% to 90% of which are singletons. The specimen sequenced was peripheral blood. Every receptor here comes from a woman in her 70s with acute or convalescent COVID-19. CDR3s include the opening cysteine and the closing phenylalanine or tryptophan. The D gene is left open where the match is weak. Rows give clone size only sometimes, using once, few, many, or a class for an expanded clone.

V	length	J	D	size	DNA	CDR3
TRBV6-1	16	TRBJ2-7	TRBD1	-	TGTGCCAGCAGTGCCCCGGACAGGGGGGCCCGCTACGAGCAGTACTTC	CASSAPDRGARYEQYF
TRBV4-2	15	TRBJ1-5	-	few	TGTGCCAGCAGCCAAGGCGGGGGTGCCAATCAGCCCCAGCATTTT	CASSQGGGANQPQHF
TRBV29-1	12	TRBJ1-2	TRBD1	-	TGCAGCGTATCCCTCACAGGGGTGGGCTACACCTTC	CSVSLTGVGYTF
TRBV6-6	13	TRBJ2-1	-	few	TGTGCCACCAAGGGGGTGGGGCCCAATGAGCAGTTCTTC	CATKGVGPNEQFF
TRBV5-1	15	TRBJ1-6	-	-	TGCGCCAGCAGCTTGGGAAGGACTTATAATTCACCCCTCCACTTT	CASSLGRTYNSPLHF
TRBV25-1	14	TRBJ1-4	TRBD1	-	TGTGCCAGCAGCCGGGACAGGGGGTATGAAAAACTGTTTTTT	CASSRDRGYEKLFF
TRBV5-4	16	TRBJ2-2	TRBD1	-	TGTGCCAGCAGTTCCGGGACAGAGGGTCCGACCGGGGAGCTGTTTTTT	CASSSGTEGPTGELFF
TRBV13	14	TRBJ2-1	TRBD1	-	TGTGCCAGCAGCTCGGGACAGGACTACAATGAGCAGTTCTTC	CASSSGQDYNEQFF
TRBV5-4	14	TRBJ2-5	TRBD1	-	TGTGCCAGCAGCCCGGGACAGGGCCAAGAGACCCAGTACTTC	CASSPGQGQETQYF
TRBV30	13	TRBJ2-4	TRBD1	-	TGTGCCTGGAGTATGGGACAGGGGAACATTCAGTACTTC	CAWSMGQGNIQYF
TRBV5-1	15	TRBJ1-5	TRBD1	once	TGCGCCAGCAGCTTGGGGGGACAGGGTGCTCAGCCCCAGCATTTT	CASSLGGQGAQPQHF
TRBV4-2	16	TRBJ2-2	-	-	TGTGCCAGCAGCCAAGATCACCAGAGTAGCGCCGGGGAGCTGTTTTTT	CASSQDHQSSAGELFF
TRBV2	14	TRBJ1-6	-	-	TGTGCCAGCAGTGAGCAGGGCATCAATTCACCCCTCCACTTT	CASSEQGINSPLHF
TRBV29-1	13	TRBJ1-2	-	-	TGCAGCGTTTCAGGGTTTGGTAACTATGGCTACACCTTC	CSVSGFGNYGYTF
TRBV12-3/TRBV12-4	11	TRBJ1-1	-	-	TGTGCCAGTTTTCAGGGCACTGAAGCTTTCTTT	CASFQGTEAFF
TRBV5-1	16	TRBJ2-5	TRBD1	-	TGCGCCAGCAGCTTGGACGACAGGGCTCAGGCGGAGACCCAGTACTTC	CASSLDDRAQAETQYF
TRBV6-1	15	TRBJ2-7	-	-	TGTGCCAGCAGTGAAGCACCCGACAGCCGCTACGAGCAGTACTTC	CASSEAPDSRYEQYF
TRBV30	13	TRBJ1-5	-	-	TGTGCCTGGTCAGGGAAGGGCAATCAGCCCCAGCATTTT	CAWSGKGNQPQHF
TRBV11-2	16	TRBJ1-1	TRBD1	-	TGTGCCAGCAGCTCCCGGGACAGGGGGCAGGACACTGAAGCTTTCTTT	CASSSRDRGQDTEAFF
TRBV27	12	TRBJ2-7	TRBD1	-	TGTGCCTCGCGGGACAGGGTCCACGAGCAGTACTTC	CASRDRVHEQYF
TRBV7-3	18	TRBJ1-5	TRBD1	-	TGTGCCAGCAGCTTAACGACACCCGGGACAGATAGCAATCAGCCCCAGCATTTT	CASSLTTPGTDSNQPQHF
TRBV27	19	TRBJ1-6	TRBD1	-	TGTGCCAGCAGTCTCTCCGTACCGGGACAGAGCTCCTATAATTCACCCCTCCACTTT	CASSLSVPGQSSYNSPLHF
TRBV28	13	TRBJ1-3	TRBD1	-	TGTGCCAGCAGTCCGGGACAGGGAAACACCATATATTTT	CASSPGQGNTIYF
TRBV28	14	TRBJ2-5	TRBD1	once	TGTGCCAGCAGGAGACAGGGAATACAAGAGACCCAGTACTTC	CASRRQGIQETQYF
TRBV7-9	14	TRBJ1-2	TRBD1	-	TGTGCCAGCAGCTTCCGAGACAGGGGATATGGCTACACCTTC	CASSFRDRGYGYTF
TRBV28	12	TRBJ1-1	-	-	TGTGCCAGCAGGGGCGGGTACACTGAAGCTTTCTTT	CASRGGYTEAFF
TRBV13	15	TRBJ1-6	TRBD1	-	TGTGCCAGCAGCTTAGGGGACAGGGGAGGATCACCCCTCCACTTT	CASSLGDRGGSPLHF
TRBV7-9	14	TRBJ2-2	TRBD1	-	TGTGCCAGCAGCGTACCGGGACAGCTCGGGGAGCTGTTTTTT	CASSVPGQLGELFF
TRBV19	13	TRBJ2-4	-	-	TGTGCCCCCCGTGGGGCGGCCAAAAACATTCAGTACTTC	CAPRGAAKNIQYF
TRBV14	15	TRBJ1-6	-	-	TGTGCCAGCAGCCAGCGGAGCTCCTATAATTCACCCCTCCACTTT	CASSQRSSYNSPLHF
TRBV2	13	TRBJ2-5	-	-	TGTGCCAGCAAGGACTGGTCCCCGGAGACCCAGTACTTC	CASKDWSPETQYF
TRBV11-3	17	TRBJ2-3	TRBD1	-	TGTGCCAGCAGCCGCGCCCGAGGGACAGCATACACAGATACGCAGTATTTT	CASSRARGTAYTDTQYF
TRBV18	15	TRBJ1-5	TRBD1	-	TGTGCCAGCTCAGAGCTGACAGGGGAGGAACAGCCCCAGCATTTT	CASSELTGEEQPQHF
TRBV6-5	15	TRBJ1-5	-	-	TGTGCCAGCAGTTACTGGCAGGGAACCAATCAGCCCCAGCATTTT	CASSYWQGTNQPQHF
TRBV5-1	14	TRBJ1-5	-	-	TGCGCCAGCAGCGATGGACAAACAAATCAGCCCCAGCATTTT	CASSDGQTNQPQHF
TRBV2	12	TRBJ2-7	-	few	TGTGCCAGCAGGGAGGGGATGGGGGAGCAGTACTTC	CASREGMGEQYF
TRBV30	12	TRBJ2-5	-	-	TGTGCCTGGAGTGTAGAGGGATCGACCCAGTACTTC	CAWSVEGSTQYF
TRBV5-1	15	TRBJ2-6	-	-	TGCGCCAGCAGCTTTGGAGGGCTCGGGGCCAACGTCCTGACTTTC	CASSFGGLGANVLTF
TRBV7-9	14	TRBJ1-2	-	-	TGTGCCAGCATCAAAGCGGAACAGGCCCCCGGCTACACCTTC	CASIKAEQAPGYTF
TRBV11-3	15	TRBJ2-7	-	once	TGTGCCAGCAGCTTAGCCCCCGGGACTTCCTACGAGCAGTACTTC	CASSLAPGTSYEQYF
TRBV11-2	14	TRBJ2-2	-	-	TGTGCCAGCAGCTTAGCCCGGGGACAAATGGAGCTGTTTTTT	CASSLARGQMELFF
TRBV24-1	18	TRBJ2-2	TRBD1	-	TGTGCCACCAGTGATCCACCGGGACAGGGGGATAACACCGGGGAGCTGTTTTTT	CATSDPPGQGDNTGELFF
TRBV7-3	16	TRBJ1-2	-	-	TGTGCCAGCAGCTTACAGTCCGACGGAGGAGTCGATGGCTACACCTTC	CASSLQSDGGVDGYTF
TRBV28	15	TRBJ2-7	TRBD1	-	TGTGCCAGCAGTCCCGGACAGGGGGCTTCGTACGAGCAGTACTTC	CASSPGQGASYEQYF
TRBV5-1	15	TRBJ2-7	TRBD1	-	TGCGCCAGCAGCACCGGACAGGGGGCGCGAGGTGAGCAGTACTTC	CASSTGQGARGEQYF
TRBV5-1	16	TRBJ1-5	TRBD1	once	TGCGCCAGCAGCCTCGGGACAGGGTATGGCAATCAGCCCCAGCATTTT	CASSLGTGYGNQPQHF
TRBV11-2	14	TRBJ1-2	TRBD1	-	TGTGCCAGCAGCATTGACAGGGCCGCCTATGGCTACACCTTC	CASSIDRAAYGYTF
TRBV13	16	TRBJ2-3	-	-	TGTGCCAGCAGCCAGTGGGGGCTCCCTAGCACAGATACGCAGTATTTT	CASSQWGLPSTDTQYF
TRBV19	14	TRBJ2-5	TRBD2	-	TGTGCCAGTGCTCTAGCGGGAGCCCAAGAGACCCAGTACTTC	CASALAGAQETQYF